These T cell receptor beta chains were read from a single sample in a study of regulatory T cells in long-lasting Graves disease. One entry per CDR3 protein, called by TCRdb with MiXCR from the multiplex PCR reads. The table shows over 450,000 distinct CDR3 sequences, with around a fifth occurring only once. The material sequenced was peripheral blood mononuclear cells (PBMCs), taken when the disease was refractory, from a patient treated with antithyroid drugs. Receptors originate from a female donor with Graves disease. Each CDR3 is given with its conserved first and last residue. Fields, in order: clone size, D gene, V gene, J gene, CDR3 DNA, CDR3 protein. D genes are given only for firm matches. Part of the rows lack a size; the others show once, few, many or a class for expanded clones.

many	NA	TRBV20-1	TRBJ1-4	TGCAGTGTTCGAGTCAGGGGCGTAAGTGAAAAACTGTTTTTT	CSVRVRGVSEKLFF
few	NA	TRBV5-1	TRBJ1-5	TGCGCCAGCAAAGGGGAACAGCCCCAGCATTTT	CASKGEQPQHF
many	NA	TRBV3-1	TRBJ2-5	TGTGCCAGCAGCCAATGGCGGAAGGAGGAGACCCAGTACTTC	CASSQWRKEETQYF
NA	NA	TRBV29-1	TRBJ2-5	TGCAGCGTAGGACAGAGCCCGGAGACCCAGTACTTC	CSVGQSPETQYF
NA	NA	TRBV30	TRBJ1-3	TGTGCCTGGAAGCATTATGTTAAGTCCGGAAACACCATATATTTT	CAWKHYVKSGNTIYF
many	NA	TRBV7-8	TRBJ2-5	TGTGCCAGCAGCTTACGGGTAGCGAGTGAGACCCAGTACTTC	CASSLRVASETQYF
NA	TRBD1	TRBV14	TRBJ2-7	TGTGCCAGCAGCCAGAGTCCAGGGGGCTCCTACGAGCAGTACTTC	CASSQSPGGSYEQYF
few	NA	TRBV30	TRBJ1-1	TGTGCCTGGAGTGGGCAGGGTGGCACTGAAGCTTTCTTT	CAWSGQGGTEAFF
NA	TRBD2	TRBV27	TRBJ2-5	TGTGCCAGCAGTGCAGGACTAGCGGGAGGGCCGGAGACCCAGTACTTC	CASSAGLAGGPETQYF
few	TRBD1	TRBV30	TRBJ1-1	TGTGCCTGGAGTTGGGACAGGGTCGGAGCTTTCTTT	CAWSWDRVGAFF
few	NA	TRBV29-1	TRBJ2-2	TGCAGCGCCCGTGCCCAGGTAGACACCGGGGAGCTGTTTTTT	CSARAQVDTGELFF
many	NA	TRBV27	TRBJ1-1	TGTGCCAGCAGCCCCGACAGGTTTTTGGGGACTGAAGCTTTCTTT	CASSPDRFLGTEAFF
many	NA	TRBV28	TRBJ1-6	TGTGCCAGCAGTTTAATGGGCAGGGCACGGAATTCACCCCTCCACTTT	CASSLMGRARNSPLHF
many	NA	TRBV7-8	TRBJ1-1	TGTGCCAGCAGCTTAGAATGGGCGGTGAACACTGAAGCTTTCTTT	CASSLEWAVNTEAFF
NA	NA	TRBV20-1	TRBJ1-1	TGCAGTGCTAGCCCCAGTTCGACAAGGGGGTATGAAGCTTTCTTT	CSASPSSTRGYEAFF
many	NA	TRBV28	TRBJ1-5	TGTGCCAGCAGCCCCGACAGCTACAATCAGCCCCAGCATTTT	CASSPDSYNQPQHF
many	NA	TRBV29-1	TRBJ1-1	TGCAGCGTTCAGACAGGTAGTGAAGCTTTCTTT	CSVQTGSEAFF
many	NA	TRBV28	TRBJ2-5	TGTGCCAGCAGTTTCCAGGGGACCGGACAAGAGACCCAGTACTTC	CASSFQGTGQETQYF
many	NA	TRBV3-1	TRBJ1-1	TGTGCCAGCAGCCAGGGGGGGGGAAACACTGAAGCTTTCTTT	CASSQGGGNTEAFF
many	NA	TRBV27	TRBJ1-2	TGTGCCAGCAGTTCGGGACGACACTATGGCTACACCTTC	CASSSGRHYGYTF
NA	NA	TRBV19	TRBJ1-5	TGTGCCAGTAGGTCCCTTTTGACGGATAGCAATCAGCCCCAGCATTTT	CASRSLLTDSNQPQHF
few	NA	TRBV27	TRBJ1-5	TGTGCCAGCAGGCTCTCCCGGAGCCGGCCCCAGCATTTT	CASRLSRSRPQHF
many	NA	TRBV20-1	TRBJ1-1	TGCAGTGCTAGAGATGGCGGGGGGCAGGGGAACACTGAAGCTTTCTTT	CSARDGGGQGNTEAFF
once	NA	TRBV6-5	TRBJ1-4	TGTGCCAGCAGTTCTGCGGACTTCCCTGAAAAACTGTTTTTT	CASSSADFPEKLFF
few	TRBD2	TRBV12-3/TRBV12-4	TRBJ2-7	TGTGCCAGCAGTGAACTAGCGACAACTGAGCAGTACTTC	CASSELATTEQYF
many	NA	TRBV6-1	TRBJ1-2	TGTGCCAGCAGCCAAAGACAGTGGGGCTACACCTTC	CASSQRQWGYTF
few	NA	TRBV3-1	TRBJ2-5	TGTGCCAGCAGCCAAGATCACGGGGAAGAGACCCAGTACTTC	CASSQDHGEETQYF
NA	NA	TRBV4-1	TRBJ1-3	TGCGCCAGCAGCCAAGAGGGCCGATTGGCTGGAAACACCATATATTTT	CASSQEGRLAGNTIYF
few	NA	TRBV18	TRBJ1-1	TGTGCCAGCAGTCCCCAGGGGACCAACACTGAAGCTTTCTTT	CASSPQGTNTEAFF